This entry concerns a single TCR beta chain. This CDR3 contains 14 residues. The germline gives CDR1 MDHEN, CDR2 SYDVKM. The germline V and J ends were trimmed by 5 bases and 5 bases, with 13 bases remaining between them. These data are taken from a study of molecular identifiers for immune sequencing clone quantification. TCRdb itself ran the PCR reads through MiXCR, one entry per CDR3 protein. Here the sample spans about 640,000 distinct CDR3 sequences, roughly 21% being singletons. The rearrangement links TRBV28 to TRBJ1-5; tentative D call: TRBD1 (6 bases). Sequencing input: naive CD8+ T cells from blood, with Jurkat cell RNA spiked in. Subset denoted: FACS-sorted CD8+CD4-CCR7+CD45RA+ naive T cells. The receptor comes from a human donor in good health. Some libraries in this study had Jurkat cell RNA spiked in. CDR3 residues: CASSPTGSYQPQHF. In nucleotides, the CDR3 is TGTGCCAGCAGTCCAACAGGGTCCTATCAGCCCCAGCATTTT.